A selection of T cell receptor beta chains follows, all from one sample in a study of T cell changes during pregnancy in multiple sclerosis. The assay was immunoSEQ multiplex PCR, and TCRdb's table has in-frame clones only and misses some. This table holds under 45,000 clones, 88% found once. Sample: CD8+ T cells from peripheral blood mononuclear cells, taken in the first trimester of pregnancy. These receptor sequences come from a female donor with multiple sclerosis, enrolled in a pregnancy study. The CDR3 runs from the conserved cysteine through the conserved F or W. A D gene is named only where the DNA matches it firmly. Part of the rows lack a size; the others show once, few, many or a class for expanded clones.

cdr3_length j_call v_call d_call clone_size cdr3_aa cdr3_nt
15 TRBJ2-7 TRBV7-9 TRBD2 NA CASRSLAGLSYEQYF TGTGCCAGCAGGTCTCTAGCGGGGCTGTCCTACGAGCAGTACTTC
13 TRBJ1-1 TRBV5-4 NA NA CASSPPGNPEAFF TGTGCCAGCAGCCCTCCCGGGAACCCTGAAGCTTTCTTT
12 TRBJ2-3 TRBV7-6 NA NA CASSSGSDTQYF TGTGCCAGCAGTTCCGGTTCGGATACGCAGTATTTT
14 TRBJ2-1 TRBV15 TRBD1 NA CATSTRDSQHEQFF TGTGCCACCAGCACCCGGGACAGTCAACATGAGCAGTTCTTC
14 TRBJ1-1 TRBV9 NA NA CASSAEGTGVDAFF TGTGCCAGCAGCGCCGAAGGGACGGGGGTTGACGCTTTCTTT
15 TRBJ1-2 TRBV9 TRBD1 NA CASSVDEGADYGYTF TGTGCCAGCAGCGTAGACGAGGGGGCCGACTATGGCTACACCTTC
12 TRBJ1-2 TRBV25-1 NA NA CASSDRVYGYTF TGTGCCAGCAGTGACAGGGTCTATGGCTACACCTTC
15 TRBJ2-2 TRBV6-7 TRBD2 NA CASSYSGGDTGELFF TGTGCCAGCAGTTACAGCGGGGGGGACACCGGGGAGCTGTTTTTT
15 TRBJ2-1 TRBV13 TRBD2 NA CASSLAQRGGAEQFF TGTGCCAGCAGCTTAGCCCAGCGGGGAGGGGCGGAGCAGTTCTTC
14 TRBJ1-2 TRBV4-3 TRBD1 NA CASSQETGIYGYTF TGCGCCAGCAGCCAAGAGACAGGGATCTATGGCTACACCTTC
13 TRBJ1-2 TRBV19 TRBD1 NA CASTGDFNYGYTF TGTGCCAGCACAGGGGACTTCAACTATGGCTACACCTTC
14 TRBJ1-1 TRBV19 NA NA CASSIRQDNTEAFF TGTGCCAGTAGTATCAGGCAGGATAACACTGAAGCTTTCTTT
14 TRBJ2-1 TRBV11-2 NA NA CASSSGSPSNEQFF TGTGCCAGCAGCTCCGGGTCCCCTTCCAATGAGCAGTTCTTC
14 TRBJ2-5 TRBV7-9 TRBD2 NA CASSWLAGAMAQYF TGTGCCAGCAGCTGGCTAGCGGGGGCGATGGCCCAGTACTTC
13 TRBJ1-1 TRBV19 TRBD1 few CASSPAGTDEAFF TGTGCCAGTAGTCCCGCCGGGACAGATGAAGCTTTCTTT
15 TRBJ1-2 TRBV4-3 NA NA CASSQGTDANYGYTF TGCGCCAGCAGCCAAGGGACAGACGCTAACTATGGCTACACCTTC
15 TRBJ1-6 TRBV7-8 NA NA CASSPGYRVNSPLHF TGTGCCAGCAGCCCTGGGTACAGGGTTAATTCACCCCTCCACTTT
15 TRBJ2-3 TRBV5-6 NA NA CASSFGARGTDTQYF TGTGCCAGCAGCTTTGGCGCCAGGGGAACAGATACGCAGTATTTT
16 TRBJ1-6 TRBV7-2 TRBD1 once CASSLRQGAVGGPLHF TGTGCCAGCAGCCTGAGACAGGGGGCCGTTGGTGGCCCCCTCCACTTT
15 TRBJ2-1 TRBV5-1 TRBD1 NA CASSYRQGLYNEQFF TGCGCCAGCAGCTACCGACAGGGTCTATACAATGAGCAGTTCTTC
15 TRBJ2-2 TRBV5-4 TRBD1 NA CASSLERGLVGELFF TGTGCCAGCAGCTTGGAGAGGGGGCTGGTCGGGGAGCTGTTTTTT
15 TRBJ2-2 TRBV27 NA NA CASSLMWLATGELFF TGTGCCAGCAGTTTAATGTGGCTAGCGACCGGGGAGCTGTTTTTT
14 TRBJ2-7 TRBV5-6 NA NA CASSSAGGRYEQYF TGTGCCAGCAGCTCCGCCGGAGGACGTTACGAGCAGTACTTC
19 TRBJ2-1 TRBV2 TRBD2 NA CASSEREGLAGASYNEQFF TGTGCCAGCAGTGAAAGGGAGGGACTAGCGGGGGCCTCCTACAATGAGCAGTTCTTC
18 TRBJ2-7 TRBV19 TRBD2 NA CASSIGPGLAGALIEQYF TGTGCCAGTAGTATCGGACCGGGACTAGCGGGGGCGTTGATCGAGCAGTACTTC
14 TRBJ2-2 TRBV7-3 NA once CASSLAGFTGELFF TGTGCCAGCAGCTTAGCAGGGTTCACCGGGGAGCTGTTTTTT
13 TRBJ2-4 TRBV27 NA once CASSFQGGNIQYF TGTGCCAGCAGTTTCCAGGGGGGAAACATTCAGTACTTC
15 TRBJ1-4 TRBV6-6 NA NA CASSYEGATNEKLFF TGTGCCAGCAGTTACGAGGGGGCAACTAATGAAAAACTGTTTTTT
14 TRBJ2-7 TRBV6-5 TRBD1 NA CASTTGAQSYEQYF TGTGCCAGCACTACAGGGGCTCAGTCCTACGAGCAGTACTTC